The entry below describes one T cell receptor beta chain. As yet, its antigen is unknown. The data derive from a study of beta chain features in type 1 diabetes. The study, taken as a whole, reports: TCRB CDR3 length was moderately but significantly reduced in all four CD4+ subsets of Type 1 diabetes patients.

Germline V gene lookup returns CDR1 SGDLS and CDR2 YYNGEE. This CDR3 has 16 residues. The V and J ends lost 3 bases and 5 bases, in that order; junction bases with no gene match: 6. The study reverse transcribed the entire isolated RNA, so it sequenced expressed TCRB transcripts. Produced via immunoSEQ multiplex PCR; TCRdb's table is partial and in-frame only. The data show 600,000 to 700,000 clones, about an eighth seen once. Over 95% purity was reached by all sorted populations. The receptor was isolated from a man aged 25 to 45 with type 1 diabetes. The sample taken for sequencing was naive CD4+ T cells from blood. J is TRBJ1-6 and V is TRBV9, with 9 bases that match TRBD1. CDR3 sequence reads: CASSGTTGGNNSPLHF. In DNA form, the CDR3 reads TGTGCCAGCAGCGGGACGACAGGGGGAAATAATTCACCCCTCCACTTT.